This TCR beta chain was sequenced for a study of tissue T cells after allogeneic stem cell transplantation. Study-wide findings and caveats: This small cohort was clinically heterogeneous, and sampling depth was a limitation.

The ends were cut back, 6 bases at V and 4 bases at J, with 11 bases in the middle. The CDR3 covers 13 residues. The germline V gene has CDR1 FNHDT and CDR2 SITEND (reference sequence). The time point here: mouse harvest day 14 after allogeneic transplant. Mouse grafts combined 10^7 T-cell-depleted bone marrow cells with 10^6 splenic CD5+ T cells. B6 (H2b) cells into BALB/c (H2d) mice; tissues taken at day 7 or 14. TCRbeta CDR3 was sequenced at survey depth with template counts. Sequencing was performed with immunoSEQ multiplex PCR; in TCRdb, only in-frame clones are kept and a portion is missing. Of about 5,700 clones listed, about 41% are singletons. This clone is judged large. Antigen unknown. The gene names given are mouse names. The read ends 1 residue shy of where the CDR3 ends; the end is completed using the germline J gene.

The chain joins TRBV19 to TRBJ2-1, with a weak D call TRBD1 (6 bases). The sequence came from a female BALB/c mouse given C57BL/6 T cells with graft-versus-host disease after an allogeneic hematopoietic cell transplant. What was sequenced was gut tissue. CDR3 residues: CASTLGQYAEQFF. The covered CDR3 bases are TGTGCCAGCACTCTCGGACAGTATGCTGAGCAGTTC.